This passage covers 14 T cell receptor beta chains from one sample sequenced in a study of blood T cell repertoires in COVID-19. Assay used: immunoSEQ multiplex PCR; TCRdb lists only in-frame clones, some missing. The sample shows hundreds of thousands of clones, 82% of them seen only once. Input material: peripheral blood. These receptors all come from an elderly woman with acute or convalescent COVID-19.

As concerns this clone: This specimen includes other DNA sequences encoding the same CDR3. This rearrangement joins TRBV28 to TRBJ1-2, with D unclear. Trimming stripped 5 bases from V and 5 bases from J, with 6 bases between. The CDR3 runs 11 residues. CDR1 is MDHEN, CDR2 SYDVKM, per germline. The DNA for the CDR3 is TGTGCCAGCAGTAGAACTTATGGCTACACCTTC. Translating it yields CASSRTYGYTF.

The chain links TRBV5-5 to TRBJ1-1; perhaps TRBD1 as D (5 bases). Per the germline V gene, CDR1 is SGHKS and CDR2 is YYEKEE (reference sequence). The V gene lost 4 bases and the J gene lost 4 bases, with 20 bases spanning the gap. The CDR3 runs to 16 residues. The CDR3 reads CASSPRPQGGSTEAFF. CDR3 nucleotide sequence: TGTGCCAGCAGCCCCCGCCCCCAGGGAGGGAGCACTGAAGCTTTCTTT. Filled out from reference TRBV5-5 and TRBJ1-1, the complete variable domain reads DAGVTQSPTHLIKTRGQQVTLRCSPISGHKSVSWYQQVLGQGPQFIFQYYEKEERGRGNFPDRFSARQFPNYSSELNVNALLLGDSALYLCASSPRPQGGSTEAFFGQGTRLTVV.

The chain links TRBV9 to TRBJ2-7; D perhaps matches TRBD1 (6 bases). The CDR3 runs to 17 residues. V was trimmed by 3 bases and J by 0 bases, leaving 19 bases between them. Germline values: CDR1 SGDLS, CDR2 YYNGEE. CDR3 DNA sequence: TGTGCCAGCAGCGGAGGCAGAGAGACAGGAAGCTCCTACGAGCAGTACTTC. Its protein is CASSGGRETGSSYEQYF.

In this sample, this clone turned up once. V usage is TRBV7-2 and J usage is TRBJ1-6; a weak D match, TRBD1 (5 bases). Trimming took off 1 base at V and 3 bases at J, with 10 bases between the two ends. Looked up from germline, CDR1 is SGHTA and CDR2 is FQGNSA. The CDR3 runs 16 residues. Here the CDR3 DNA reads TGTGCCAGCAGCTTAGGGGGGGGGTACTATAATTCACCCCTCCACTTT. It codes for CASSLGGGYYNSPLHF.

This clone appeared many times. The chain employs TRBV14 and TRBJ2-7, with 8 positions matching TRBD2. Per germline, CDR1 SGHDN and CDR2 FVKESK. This CDR3 is built from 14 residues. V trimming: 4 bases; J trimming: 1 base; junction bases outside the gene matches: 3. CDR3 loop: CASSPLAGSYEQYF. The CDR3 nucleotides are TGTGCCAGCAGCCCATTAGCGGGATCCTACGAGCAGTACTTC.

V is TRBV11-2 and J is TRBJ1-2; D is unresolved. The CDR3 is 15 amino acids. V was trimmed by 5 bases and J by 0 bases, leaving 13 bases between them. Germline V lookup: CDR1 SGHAT, CDR2 FQNNGV. CDR3 nucleotides: TGTGCCAGCAGCCAAGGACTGAATGCTAACTATGGCTACACCTTC. It is translated as CASSQGLNANYGYTF.

This chain connects TRBV5-1 to TRBJ2-3, with D perhaps TRBD1 (5 bases). The CDR3 runs to 17 residues. The V end lost 2 bases, the J end lost 0 bases, and 16 bases lay between the germline ends. Per the germline V gene, CDR1 is SGHRS and CDR2 is YFSETQ. CDR3 residues: CASSFQTGVSSTDTQYF. The CDR3 coding sequence is TGCGCCAGCAGCTTCCAAACAGGCGTTTCTAGCACAGATACGCAGTATTTT.

This sequence joins TRBV20-1 and TRBJ1-4; no definite D call. Trimming stripped 3 bases from V and 5 bases from J, with 10 bases between. The germline V gene has CDR1 DFQATT and CDR2 SNEGSKA (reference sequence). This CDR3 is built from 13 residues. CDR3 coding DNA: TGCAGTGCTAGTTACGGAGCCAATGAAAAACTGTTTTTT. Translating it yields CSASYGANEKLFF.

J is TRBJ1-1 and V is TRBV6-2 or TRBV6-3; the D gene is possibly TRBD1 (6 bases). Trimming removed 2 bases at V and 5 bases at J, with 15 bases between. The CDR3 spans 15 residues. Germline V lookup: CDR1 MNHEY, CDR2 SVGEGT. In DNA form, the CDR3 reads TGTGCCAGCAGTTACCGCCGGGACATGACAACTGAAGCTTTCTTT. Protein sequence: CASSYRRDMTTEAFF.

This chain joins TRBV5-4 and TRBJ2-3, with D tentatively TRBD2 (6 bases). The V and J ends lost 4 bases and 0 bases respectively, with 15 bases between them. Germline CDR1 SGHNT, CDR2 YYREEE (reference sequence). CDR3 size: 16 residues. The chain's CDR3 is CASSPGGSSSTDTQYF. The DNA of the CDR3 is TGTGCCAGCAGCCCCGGGGGATCCTCTAGCACAGATACGCAGTATTTT.

J is TRBJ1-2 and V is TRBV10-2, with 8 bases that match TRBD1. The CDR3 length is 15 residues. J lost 8 bases, V lost 5 bases, and 13 bases had no gene match. CDR1 is WSHSY, CDR2 SAAADI, per germline. In DNA, the CDR3 is TGCGCCAGCAGTAAGGGCGGACAGGGAGCGGGCGGCTACACCTTC. This gives the protein CASSKGGQGAGGYTF.

The chain is built from TRBV9 and TRBJ1-2; TRBD1 matches at 7 bases. The CDR3 length is 17 residues. Germline loops: CDR1 SGDLS, CDR2 YYNGEE. V gave up 0 bases and J gave up 4 bases; unmatched junction bases: 12. CDR3 amino acids: CASSVEGTGEKGYGYTF. CDR3 DNA: TGTGCCAGCAGCGTAGAAGGCACAGGGGAAAAGGGCTATGGCTACACCTTC.

This chain's CDR3 is CASSPNAGTLFPDQYF. The CDR3 DNA sequence: TGTGCCAGCTCACCAAACGCGGGGACGCTTTTTCCGGACCAGTACTTC. J is TRBJ2-5 and V is TRBV18, with a possible D match to TRBD2 (6 bases). Germline assignment: CDR1 KGHSH and CDR2 LQKENI. V lost 2 bases, J lost 10 bases, and 23 bases lay in between. The CDR3 consists of 16 residues. Full variable domain (missing parts from reference TRBV18 and TRBJ2-5): NAGVMQNPRHLVRRRGQEARLRCSPMKGHSHVYWYRQLPEEGLKFMVYLQKENIIDESGMPKERFSAEFPKEGPSILRIQQVVRGDSAAYFCASSPNAGTLFPDQYFGPGTRLLVL.

The chain combines TRBV6-5 with TRBJ2-3; 7 bases line up with TRBD2. The CDR3 consists of 14 residues. V was pared by 6 bases and J by 1 base, with 4 bases of the junction left unmatched. From germline, CDR1 is MNHEY and CDR2 SVGAGI. CDR3 DNA sequence: TGTGCCAGCAGGCGAACTAGCGGCACAGATACGCAGTATTTT. This translates into CASRRTSGTDTQYF.